Below are 17 T cell receptor beta chains sequenced from a single sample in a study of T cell changes during pregnancy in multiple sclerosis. Sequencing was performed with immunoSEQ multiplex PCR; in TCRdb, only in-frame clones are kept and a portion is missing. Among about 67,000 clones, 89% were seen once, and the ten largest hold about 2.3%. Sequenced material: peripheral blood, taken in the first trimester of pregnancy. Every receptor here comes from a female donor with multiple sclerosis, enrolled in a pregnancy study.

This clone appeared once. This chain connects TRBV5-6 to TRBJ1-4; D gene unclear. The CDR3 is 16 residues long. Trimming took 2 bases from V and 0 from J, leaving 11 bases between them. CDR1 is SGHDT, CDR2 YYEEEE, per germline. This chain's CDR3 is CASSLLVTATNEKLFF. Written as DNA, the CDR3 is TGTGCCAGCAGCTTATTGGTTACGGCAACTAATGAAAAACTGTTTTTT.

The rearrangement joins TRBV7-6 to TRBJ2-1, with 8 bases identical to TRBD1. The CDR3 has 18 residues. The V gene's germline CDR1 is SGHVS and CDR2 FNYEAQ. The V gene end was trimmed by 3 bases and the J gene end by 6 bases; junction bases not matched to a gene: 16. This chain's CDR3 is CASSFSIPGTGLANEQFF. CDR3 DNA sequence: TGTGCCAGCAGCTTCTCCATTCCCGGGACAGGATTAGCCAATGAGCAGTTCTTC.

This rearrangement joins TRBV6-1 to TRBJ1-5, with 8 positions matching TRBD1. This CDR3 is 16 amino acids long. Looked up from germline, CDR1 is MNHNS and CDR2 is SASEGT. The V gene end was trimmed by 3 bases and the J gene end by 6 bases; junction bases not matched to a gene: 10. DNA for the CDR3: TGTGCCAGCAGTGATAACCCAGGGGGCGCGGGTCAGCCCCAGCATTTT. It encodes CASSDNPGGAGQPQHF.

This clone appeared a single time. The J gene is TRBJ1-1, the V gene TRBV27, with a weak D call TRBD1 (6 bases). Trimming stripped 5 bases from V and 3 bases from J, with 13 bases between. This CDR3 is built from 14 residues. Germline V CDR1 and CDR2: MNHEY, SMNVEV (reference sequence). CDR3 region: CASSGRGPYTEAFF. DNA of the CDR3: TGTGCCAGCAGTGGGCGGGGGCCGTACACTGAAGCTTTCTTT.

This chain connects TRBV19 to TRBJ2-7; TRBD2 matches at 9 bases. CDR3 length equals 13 residues. Losses at the gene ends were 4 bases for V and 6 bases for J; bases not matched to a gene: 4. The germline gives CDR1 LNHDA, CDR2 SQIVND (reference sequence). The CDR3 nucleotides are TGTGCCAGTAGTAGCGGACTAGCGTCCGAGCAGTACTTC. This gives the protein CASSSGLASEQYF.

V gene TRBV5-4 combines with J gene TRBJ2-7; the match to TRBD1 covers 7 bases. Per germline, CDR1 SGHNT and CDR2 YYREEE (reference sequence). This CDR3 has 15 amino acids. After removal of 0 bases from V and 3 bases from J, the junction contained 6 bases not matched to a gene. The CDR3 sequence is CASSLGGQSHYEQYF. CDR3 nucleotides: TGTGCCAGCAGCTTGGGGGGACAGTCCCACTACGAGCAGTACTTC.

This clone was observed once. This chain joins TRBV9 and TRBJ1-3, with D unclear. V lost 1 base and J 0 bases, leaving 8 bases between the germline ends. CDR3 length equals 15 residues. Per germline, CDR1 SGDLS and CDR2 YYNGEE. CDR3 nucleotide sequence: TGTGCCAGCAGCGTATCTGCTAACTCTGGAAACACCATATATTTT. Its protein is CASSVSANSGNTIYF. The whole variable domain, filled in from reference TRBV9 and TRBJ1-3, reads DSGVTQTPKHLITATGQRVTLRCSPRSGDLSVYWYQQSLDQGLQFLIQYYNGEERAKGNILERFSAQQFPDLHSELNLSSLELGDSALYFCASSVSANSGNTIYFGEGSWLTVV.

In its sample, this clone was seen once. The genes are TRBV10-3 and TRBJ2-7; 11 bases align to TRBD2. Germline V CDR1 and CDR2: ENHRY, SYGVKD. The CDR3 extends over 15 amino acids. The V segment lost 4 bases and the J segment 5 bases; nucleotides outside the gene matches: 7. For the CDR3, the DNA is TGTGCCATCAGTGGGTCCCTAGCGGGAGGTAACGAGCAGTACTTC. It encodes CAISGSLAGGNEQYF.

The sample holds a few counts of this clone. The chain uses TRBV5-8 and TRBJ2-1, with TRBD2 as a possible D gene (5 bases). CDR1 SGHTS and CDR2 YDEGEE come from the germline V gene. Trimming took 4 bases from V and 8 from J, leaving 25 bases between them. The CDR3 length is 17 residues. DNA of the CDR3: TGTGCCAGCAGCGATGGAGGCAAGGATGACATATTCGATGAGCAGTTCTTC. It yields the protein CASSDGGKDDIFDEQFF.

This clone has only one observation. The chain joins TRBV15 to TRBJ2-3; the D gene is possibly TRBD2 (6 bases). Trimming removed 7 bases from V and 15 bases from J, with 14 bases in between. The germline CDR1 and CDR2 sequences are LNHNV and YYDKDF (reference sequence). The CDR3 extends over 10 amino acids. In DNA, the CDR3 is TGTGCCACCACGGTACTAGCAATCTATTTT. Protein product: CATTVLAIYF. Full variable domain (remainder filled in from reference TRBV15 and TRBJ2-3): DAMVIQNPRYQVTQFGKPVTLSCSQTLNHNVMYWYQQKSSQAPKLLFHYYDKDFNNEADTPDNFQSRRPNTSFCFLDIRSPGLGDTAMYLCATTVLAIYFGPGTRLTVL.

About this clone itself: At one of its ends the junction is not consistent with the germline gene, which may arise from a read error. The V and J genes are TRBV28 and TRBJ2-7, with D possibly being TRBD2 (7 bases). Germline CDR1 MDHEN, CDR2 SYDVKM. The CDR3 sequence is 14 residues long. CDR3 nucleotides: TGTGCCAGCAGCGTCGGCGGGGGCTCCGACGAGCAGTACTTC. Protein: CASSVGGGSDEQYF.

This chain links TRBV19 with TRBJ2-3; possible D gene TRBD2, 5 bases. Germline assignment: CDR1 LNHDA and CDR2 SQIVND (reference sequence). The CDR3 spans 14 residues. V lost 5 bases to trimming and J lost 5 bases, with 14 bases between them. The CDR3: CASSYIEGGDTQYF. The CDR3 DNA sequence: TGTGCCAGTAGTTATATCGAAGGAGGAGATACGCAGTATTTT.

This clone has a single count. V usage is TRBV5-1 and J usage is TRBJ2-1; TRBD1 agrees at 7 bases. Germline assignment: CDR1 SGHRS and CDR2 YFSETQ. Germline trimming cut 2 bases from V and 2 bases from J; bases unmatched to any gene: 13. The CDR3 spans 18 residues. The CDR3 protein is CASSLLATQGVAYNEQFF. CDR3 DNA sequence: TGCGCCAGCAGCTTACTGGCAACCCAGGGGGTAGCCTACAATGAGCAGTTCTTC.

The chain joins TRBV10-2 to TRBJ2-3; TRBD1 aligns across 10 bases. V lost 7 bases to trimming and J lost 3 bases; unmatched junction nucleotides: 4. This CDR3 has 14 residues. The germline V gene has CDR1 WSHSY and CDR2 SAAADI. In nucleotides, the CDR3 is TGCGCCAGCAATAGACAGGGGGCTACAGATACGCAGTATTTT. Residues: CASNRQGATDTQYF.

J is TRBJ1-5 and V is TRBV5-1; D uncertain. This CDR3 is 16 amino acids long. Between the trimmed V and J ends, which lost 4 bases and 4 bases, there was a span of 18 bases. CDR1 is SGHRS and CDR2 is YFSETQ in the germline V gene. CDR3 nucleotide sequence: TGCGCCAGCAGCGAACATCAGGCCCGGGGAAATCAGCCCCAGCATTTT. Amino acid sequence: CASSEHQARGNQPQHF.

V usage is TRBV6-4 and J usage is TRBJ2-7, with TRBD1 matching over 9 bases. CDR1 is MRHNA and CDR2 is SNTAGT in the germline V gene. The CDR3 has 14 amino acids. After removal of 5 bases from V and 4 bases from J, the junction contained 6 bases not matched to a gene. Here the CDR3 DNA reads TGTGCCAGCAGTTTGGGACAGGGAGGGTACGAGCAGTACTTC. Amino acids: CASSLGQGGYEQYF.

The V gene is TRBV2, the J gene TRBJ1-2; D gene ambiguous. Germline assignment: CDR1 SNHLY and CDR2 FYNNEI. CDR3 length: 12 residues. V gave up 0 bases and J gave up 8 bases, with 7 bases separating them. This chain's CDR3 is CASSEARRGYTF. DNA of the CDR3: TGTGCCAGCAGTGAAGCGCGGAGAGGCTACACCTTC. The variable domain in full, completed from reference TRBV2 and TRBJ1-2, reads EPEVTQTPSHQVTQMGQEVILRCVPISNHLYFYWYRQILGQKVEFLVSFYNNEISEKSEIFDDQFSVERPDGSNFTLKIRSTKLEDSAMYFCASSEARRGYTFGSGTRLTVV.